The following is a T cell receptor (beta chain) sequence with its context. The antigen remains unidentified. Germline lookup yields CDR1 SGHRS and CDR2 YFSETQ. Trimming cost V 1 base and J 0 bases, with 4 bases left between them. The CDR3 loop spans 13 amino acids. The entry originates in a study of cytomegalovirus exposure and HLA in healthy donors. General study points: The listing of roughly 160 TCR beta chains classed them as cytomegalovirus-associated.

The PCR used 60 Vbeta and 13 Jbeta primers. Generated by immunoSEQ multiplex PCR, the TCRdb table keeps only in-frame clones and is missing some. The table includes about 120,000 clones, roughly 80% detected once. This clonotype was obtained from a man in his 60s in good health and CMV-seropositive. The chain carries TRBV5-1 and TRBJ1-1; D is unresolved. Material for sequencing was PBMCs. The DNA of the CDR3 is TGCGCCAGCAGCTTGTTAATGAACACTGAAGCTTTCTTT. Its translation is CASSLLMNTEAFF.